This T cell receptor (beta chain) is drawn from a study of blood T cell repertoires in COVID-19. In the authors' methods: Amplified reference gene primers provided the basis for estimating nucleated cell counts. The method was immunoSEQ multiplex PCR; TCRdb's version includes in-frame clones alone and lacks a portion of them. V and J calls and clone size are those listed in that table; D and trimming were worked out from the DNA. Seen here are approximately 160,000 clones, roughly nine tenths observed once, and the top ten hold more than 3%. Notes on this clone: This sample includes further DNA sequences coding for the same CDR3.

This sequence was found in an older woman with acute or convalescent COVID-19. Sequenced sample: peripheral blood.

CDR3 sequence reads: CASSYRGTGGRNEQFF. CDR3 bases: TGTGCCAGCAGTTACCGCGGGACAGGGGGGCGTAATGAGCAGTTCTTC. The chain is built from TRBV6-5 and TRBJ2-1; 11 bases line up with TRBD1. This CDR3 is 16 amino acids long. Per the germline V gene, CDR1 is MNHEY and CDR2 is SVGAGI. V was clipped by 2 bases and J by 7 bases; unmatched bases: 7.